The entry that follows covers one T cell receptor beta chain sequence. Its matching antigen is unknown. The sample originates from a study of breast tumors, draining lymph nodes, adjacent tissues. Study-wide results and caveats: Tumor and nontumor repertoires were significantly more similar in luminal-like than in basal-like breast cancer. Data only fit, rather than demonstrated, lymph node origin of most tumor T cells.

TCRdb re-derived calls from the multiplex PCR reads in MiXCR, one entry per CDR3 protein. The sample has over 130,000 distinct CDR3 sequences; roughly 33% are singletons. The lymph nodes were axillary draining lymph nodes from breast cancer patients. V lost 7 bases and J lost 1, with 7 bases in between. Germline V gene sequence: CDR1 SNHLY, CDR2 FYNNEI. CDR3 length: 12 residues. The chain employs TRBV2 and TRBJ1-1; D is unresolved. This TCR derives from a female donor with breast cancer. Some clones in this sample may be carry-over from other donors' samples. The specimen was axillary lymph node tissue. The CDR3 coding sequence is TGTGCCAGCAAAGATAGGAACACTGAAGCTTTCTTT. Residues: CASKDRNTEAFF. The whole variable domain, filled in from reference TRBV2 and TRBJ1-1, reads EPEVTQTPSHQVTQMGQEVILRCVPISNHLYFYWYRQILGQKVEFLVSFYNNEISEKSEIFDDQFSVERPDGSNFTLKIRSTKLEDSAMYFCASKDRNTEAFFGQGTRLTVV.